A single sample is the source of the 16 T cell receptor beta chains below, sequenced in a study of blood T cell repertoires in COVID-19. The protocol was immunoSEQ multiplex PCR, while the TCRdb copy is restricted to in-frame clones and leaves out a portion. The data hold about 240,000 clones, with roughly four fifths observed a single time. What was sequenced was peripheral blood. The origin of the receptors is an elderly woman with COVID-19, enrolled during active disease.

The rearrangement links TRBV12-3 or TRBV12-4 to TRBJ2-7; 7 bases are a match to TRBD2. There are 13 residues in the CDR3. The trim removed 4 bases at V and 3 bases at J, leaving 3 bases unmatched. This CDR3 is CASSSWTSYEQYF. CDR3 nucleotide sequence: TGTGCCAGCAGTTCATGGACTAGCTACGAGCAGTACTTC.

This rearrangement joins TRBV28 to TRBJ2-1; 7 bases are a match to TRBD2. Germline CDR1 reads MDHEN; CDR2 reads SYDVKM. J was trimmed by 1 base and V by 10 bases; bases with no gene match: 13. CDR3 length: 16 amino acids. The DNA for the CDR3 is TGTGCCACCCTAACTAGCGCCTGGGGGTCCTACAATGAGCAGTTCTTC. It encodes CATLTSAWGSYNEQFF.

V and J are TRBV18 and TRBJ1-3, with 7 bases lining up with TRBD1. V was pared by 3 bases and J by 0 bases, with 5 bases of the junction left unmatched. The CDR3 sequence is 16 residues long. Per the germline V gene, CDR1 is KGHSH and CDR2 is LQKENI. CDR3: CASSPTGSASGNTIYF. CDR3 DNA: TGTGCCAGCTCACCGACAGGGAGTGCCTCTGGAAACACCATATATTTT.

The chain joins TRBV20-1 to TRBJ1-4, with D possibly TRBD1 on 5 matching bases. Germline V CDR1 and CDR2: DFQATT, SNEGSKA (reference sequence). The CDR3 contains 13 residues. Trimming removed 3 bases at V and 5 bases at J, with 10 bases between. CDR3 coding DNA: TGCAGTGCTAGTCTTGGGGGGAATGAAAAACTGTTTTTT. Translating it yields CSASLGGNEKLFF.

V is TRBV28 and J is TRBJ1-2; the D is unclear. V gave up 1 base and J gave up 4 bases, with 13 bases separating them. CDR3 length: 15 amino acids. Looked up from germline, CDR1 is MDHEN and CDR2 is SYDVKM. The CDR3 sequence is CASSLLIVPGYGYTF. CDR3 DNA sequence: TGTGCCAGCAGTTTATTGATAGTCCCGGGCTATGGCTACACCTTC.

The chain uses TRBV6-5 and TRBJ2-1; 8 bases align to TRBD2. The CDR3 contains 14 residues. Germline CDR1 MNHEY, CDR2 SVGAGI. The V gene end was trimmed by 5 bases and the J gene end by 9 bases; junction bases not matched to a gene: 9. The CDR3 is CASSPLGLEGEQFF. The DNA of the CDR3 is TGTGCCAGCAGTCCCTTGGGACTAGAGGGTGAGCAGTTCTTC.

In nucleotides, the CDR3 is TGTGCCAGCAGGAGGAGTTCTCCCTACGAGCAGTACTTC. Protein: CASRRSSPYEQYF. This chain links TRBV6-5 with TRBJ2-7; D ambiguous. The ends were cut back, 6 bases at V and 2 bases at J, with 11 bases in the middle. The CDR3 is made up of 13 amino acids. Germline assignment: CDR1 MNHEY and CDR2 SVGAGI.

This sequence joins TRBV5-1 and TRBJ1-2; possibly TRBD1 for D (6 bases). The germline V gene has CDR1 SGHRS and CDR2 YFSETQ. The CDR3 consists of 13 residues. V was clipped by 6 bases and J by 0 bases, with 9 bases between them. CDR3: CASKQGSNYGYTF. The CDR3, as DNA: TGCGCCAGCAAACAGGGATCTAACTATGGCTACACCTTC.

This chain links TRBV14 with TRBJ1-1, with 12 bases lining up with TRBD1. The J segment lost 11 bases and the V segment lost 5 bases, leaving 12 bases of the junction unmatched. The CDR3 has 15 residues. Per germline, CDR1 SGHDN and CDR2 FVKESK. This CDR3 reads CASSFSGTGGIRAFF. CDR3 sequence (DNA): TGTGCCAGCAGCTTTTCCGGGACAGGGGGCATCAGGGCTTTCTTT.

The chain uses TRBV6-5 and TRBJ1-1; D not certain. This CDR3 region has 13 residues. With 6 bases removed from V and 0 bases from J, the gap between germline ends came to 8 bases. CDR1 is MNHEY and CDR2 is SVGAGI in the germline V gene. The DNA for the CDR3 is TGTGCCAGCAGGGTCGGTTTGAACACTGAAGCTTTCTTT. This gives the protein CASRVGLNTEAFF.

This rearrangement joins TRBV29-1 to TRBJ1-2, with TRBD1 matching 8 bases. The CDR3 loop spans 16 amino acids. The V and J ends lost 7 bases and 4 bases, in that order; junction bases with no gene match: 17. Germline values: CDR1 SQVTM, CDR2 ANQGSEA. The CDR3 here is CSAHGTGLDFLYGYTF. CDR3 nucleotides: TGCAGCGCCCACGGGACAGGACTCGACTTTCTCTATGGCTACACCTTC.

This chain uses TRBV19 with TRBJ1-6; the match to TRBD1 covers 9 bases. Germline V CDR1 and CDR2: LNHDA, SQIVND (reference sequence). There are 15 residues in the CDR3. The ends lost 4 bases at V and 7 bases at J; junction bases unmatched: 5. The CDR3 protein is CASSTGQGGNSPLHF. CDR3 DNA: TGTGCCAGTAGTACGGGACAGGGAGGCAATTCACCCCTCCACTTT.

CDR3 protein: CASSSPAPGRGFYEQYF. CDR3 in DNA: TGTGCCAGCAGTTCACCTGCCCCCGGACGGGGTTTCTACGAGCAGTACTTC. V gene TRBV28 combines with J gene TRBJ2-7; the D gene is possibly TRBD2 (5 bases). There are 17 residues in the CDR3. Trimming stripped 4 bases from V and 3 bases from J, with 22 bases between. Germline CDR1 MDHEN, CDR2 SYDVKM.

The rearrangement joins TRBV9 to TRBJ1-3; tentative D call: TRBD1 (5 bases). This CDR3 contains 16 residues. Trimming left V 0 bases short and J 2 bases short, with 12 bases between. Germline lookup yields CDR1 SGDLS and CDR2 YYNGEE. This CDR3 is CASSVGQLLTGNTIYF. The CDR3 DNA follows: TGTGCCAGCAGCGTAGGACAGTTGTTGACTGGAAACACCATATATTTT.

This rearrangement joins TRBV28 to TRBJ1-2; possibly TRBD1 for D (5 bases). The length of the CDR3 is 14 residues. V was clipped by 6 bases and J by 6 bases, with 17 bases between them. The V gene's germline CDR1 is MDHEN and CDR2 SYDVKM. The chain's CDR3 is CASRKSFRVNGYTF. The CDR3 nucleotides are TGTGCCAGCAGGAAGAGTTTCAGGGTCAATGGCTACACCTTC.

This chain links TRBV5-1 with TRBJ1-1, with D perhaps matching TRBD1 (5 bases). The V end was cut by 0 bases, the J end by 6 bases, with 12 bases between. The CDR3 is 14 amino acids. From germline, CDR1 is SGHRS and CDR2 YFSETQ. CDR3 DNA sequence: TGCGCCAGCAGCTTGGGGGGGAGGCAAGCTGAAGCTTTCTTT. It specifies CASSLGGRQAEAFF.